This TCR beta chain originates from a study of T cell responses to AZD1222 COVID-19 vaccine. Study summary: Second-dose schedules of about 4 or about 12 weeks were combined.

Findings and caveats of the study: Just 5 or 6 AZD1222 recipients tested seropositive at baseline. With dominance at 160-218 and 743-854, vaccine-associated CD4 TCRs spanned spike. No day 14 peak samples; only post-peak repertoires were characterized.

V lost 6 bases and J 7 bases, leaving 19 bases between the germline ends. Germline assignment: CDR1 SNHLY and CDR2 FYNNEI. The CDR3 consists of 15 residues. Clones were sequenced by immunoSEQ multiplex PCR, and TCRdb holds only the in-frame ones, with some missing. The sample lists over 130,000 clones, about 89% occurring once. As for this clone: The antigen is not known.

This clonotype originated in an adult in good health. The chain carries TRBV2 and TRBJ2-1; a weak D match, TRBD1 (6 bases). The source was peripheral blood, collected on day 0 of AZD1222 vaccination. In nucleotides, the CDR3 is TGTGCCAGCAGACCCACAGCAGGGGTGCTTAATGAGCAGTTCTTC. Translation gives CASRPTAGVLNEQFF.